This T cell receptor (beta chain) was sequenced for a study of blood T cell repertoires in COVID-19. Across the whole study: Samples taken during acute and convalescent COVID-19 were collected in the United States, Italy and Spain. The analysed material was cDNA or gDNA that came from T cells, B-cell-depleted T cells, or PBMCs.

There are 12 residues in the CDR3. Germline loops: CDR1 SGHDT, CDR2 YYEEEE. The V end was cut by 7 bases, the J end by 8 bases, with 15 bases between. How the authors handled the data: Amplification of reference gene primers provided the estimated nucleated cell counts. Measured with immunoSEQ multiplex PCR; TCRdb has only the in-frame clones, and not every one. That table furnishes V, J and clone size, whereas the DNA furnished D and trimming. This table holds under 250,000 clones, around 90% found once. The sample was peripheral blood. The rearrangement links TRBV5-6 to TRBJ1-2; tentatively, D is TRBD1 (6 bases). This clonotype was sampled from a man aged 55 to 70 who had recovered from COVID-19. The CDR3 sequence is CASHREARGYTF. CDR3 coding DNA: TGTGCCAGCCACAGGGAAGCGCGCGGCTACACCTTC.